Below, one T cell receptor (beta chain) is given with its context. Its target is not known. 13 Jbeta primers and 60 Vbeta primers were used for the PCR. Sequencing used immunoSEQ multiplex PCR; TCRdb keeps in-frame clones, though not all of them. The sample features about 210,000 clones, with approximately 1% in its top ten. This entry belongs to a study of cytomegalovirus exposure and HLA in healthy donors. Findings and limits, study-wide: Later, an analysis showed that TCR beta chains associated with HLA were more clonally expanded than others that were equally common.

Material for sequencing was PBMCs. This sequence was found in a woman aged 25 to 39 in good health and CMV-seropositive.

CDR3: CASSGGWGGASSYEQYF. The CDR3 DNA sequence: TGTGCCAGCAGTGGGGGCTGGGGCGGGGCCAGCTCCTACGAGCAGTACTTC. The V and J genes are TRBV6-1 and TRBJ2-7; the D gene is possibly TRBD2 (6 bases). Germline V CDR1 and CDR2: MNHNS, SASEGT. The V end lost 4 bases, the J end lost 0 bases, and 19 bases lay between the germline ends. The CDR3 spans 17 residues.